This T cell receptor beta chain originates from a study of human T cells and chemical hapten exposure (dated by TCRdb to the early 2020s). In terms of the full investigation: For sensitization, 2% DPC in acetone was applied to a roughly 2 cm by roughly 2 cm area of upper inner arm skin. Patch testing was performed on the upper back with Finn chambers containing 0.01% DPC, and the patch tests were scored after 6 days according to International Contact Dermatitis Research Group standards. The libraries were sequenced as a pool, and the TCR yield per sample differed mostly because of small variations in library volumes within the pool. Alopecia areata with under or over 50% scalp involvement, alopecia totalis and alopecia universalis were represented in the patient cohort, which was mostly female. The study tracked peripheral blood TCR repertoire changes in vivo during primary and secondary sensitization to the hapten diphenylcyclopropenone (DPC) in alopecia patients. Blood for TCR sequencing was provided by twenty-nine alopecia patients at one to four time points (pre-sensitization, 2, 6 and 24 weeks). Throughout the study period of roughly 24 weeks, patients also received therapeutic DPC doses to the scalp every week. Blood was sampled from patients pre-sensitization (week 0) and at 2, 6 and about 24 weeks after DPC sensitization. What the work shows at the level of the full study, not this receptor alone: Repeated subsampling changed both the strength of the expansion versus patch-test correlation and the threshold at which the correlation became significant. The number of TCRs above 1 in 1000 frequency did not change with DPC sensitization; there was no evidence of global repertoire structure alterations. Because every patient had alopecia, a presumed autoimmune disease, the patients' immune response might differ from that of healthy individuals. Patch test score correlated positively with the number of PT1 expanded TCRs, reaching significance at thresholds 8, 16 and 32 but not at 4. Expanded TCRs formed significantly more large CDR3 similarity clusters than pre-sensitization or healthy control sets, consistent with antigen-driven responses.

The receptor library was made with RACE. The instrument given in TCRdb is NextSeq 500. During library preparation, unique molecular identifiers were attached to individual cDNA molecules so that TCRs could be counted in a quantitative, reproducible way. For every blood RNA sample, sequencing covered both the TCR alpha and TCR beta chains. Turning to the authors' computational methods: Samples had a median of roughly 99,000 TCRs, with a range from about 23,224 to 750,000. The Decombinator software suite was used to annotate the V, J and CDR3 of the TCR reads. For the PS versus PT1 abundance plots, all samples were subsampled to the same number of TCRs (28,000). Expanded TCRs were defined as absent before sensitization and observed at least eight times at the 2-week time point. TCRdb reprocessed the public reads (quality trimming at Q25 with fastp, clone calling with MiXCR) and kept in-frame beta chains. A single entry per CDR3 protein holds the most common genes and DNA from its merged rows. TCRdb, not the authors, supplied the V and J calls. This sample comprises under 100,000 distinct CDR3 sequences, 8.5% of them detected only once. The ten biggest clones cover 2.5% to 3% of the sample.

Remarks on this clonotype: No antigen is known for it. Base qualities were left out, and no much larger clone turns up one base away.

The CDR3 starts with the cysteine, ends with the phenylalanine, and has 15 residues. Kept here is only the CDR3 DNA, which spans 45 bases and is read in frame from base 1. V is pruned by 2 bases and J by 3 bases, leaving 3 bases of the junction without a gene match. The germline V gene (reference sequence) yields SGHNT for CDR1 and YYREEE for CDR2. Per the publication, the time point label means: pre-sensitization, week 0. Reading the label with the study, this specimen's treatment or condition is: therapeutic diphenylcyclopropenone sensitization with weekly scalp DPC. At each patch-test visit, blood was drawn before the patch test was applied. To be eligible, patients had to be aged 18 to 70, diagnosed with alopecia and judged suitable for DPC therapy, while pregnant patients were excluded. Unfractionated whole blood was collected in Tempus Blood RNA tubes, and total RNA was extracted from that blood.

The chain uses TRBV5-4 and TRBJ1-4; TRBD1 fits 8 bases in the junction. The sequence was collected from a man in his forties or fifties with alopecia areata. Some clones in this sample may be carry-over from other donors' samples. The sequencing here drew on whole blood, taken in connection with sensitization to the hapten diphenylcyclopropenone (DPC). The nucleotide sequence is given as TGTGCCAGCAGCTTAACAGGGGGAGCTAATGAAAAACTGTTTTTT. This codes for CASSLTGGANEKLFF.